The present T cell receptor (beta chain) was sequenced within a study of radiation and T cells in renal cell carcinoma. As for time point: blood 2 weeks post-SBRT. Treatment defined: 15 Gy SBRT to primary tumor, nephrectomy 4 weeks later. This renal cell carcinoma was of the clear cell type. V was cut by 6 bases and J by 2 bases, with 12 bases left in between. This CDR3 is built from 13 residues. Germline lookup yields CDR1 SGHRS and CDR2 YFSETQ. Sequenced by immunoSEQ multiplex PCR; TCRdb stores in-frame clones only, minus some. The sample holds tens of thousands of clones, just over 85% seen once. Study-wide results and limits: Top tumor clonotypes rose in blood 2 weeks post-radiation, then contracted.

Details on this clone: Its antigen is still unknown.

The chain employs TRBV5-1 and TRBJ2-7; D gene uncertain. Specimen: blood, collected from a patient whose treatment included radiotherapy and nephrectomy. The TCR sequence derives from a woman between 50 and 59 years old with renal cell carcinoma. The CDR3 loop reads CASNQDTTYEQYF. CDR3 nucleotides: TGCGCCAGCAATCAAGACACTACCTACGAGCAGTACTTC.